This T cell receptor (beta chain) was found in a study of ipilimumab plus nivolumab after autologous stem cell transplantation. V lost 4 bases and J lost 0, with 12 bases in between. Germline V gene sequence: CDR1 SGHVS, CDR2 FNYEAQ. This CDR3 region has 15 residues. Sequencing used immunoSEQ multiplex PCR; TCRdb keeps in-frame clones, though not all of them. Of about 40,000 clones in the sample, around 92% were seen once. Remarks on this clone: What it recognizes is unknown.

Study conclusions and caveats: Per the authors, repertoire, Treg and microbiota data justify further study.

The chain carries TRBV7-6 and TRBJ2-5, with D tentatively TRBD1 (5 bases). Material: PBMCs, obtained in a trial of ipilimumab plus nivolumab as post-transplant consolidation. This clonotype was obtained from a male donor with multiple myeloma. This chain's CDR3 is CASSSPDRHQETQYF. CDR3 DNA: TGTGCCAGCAGCTCCCCCGACAGACACCAAGAGACCCAGTACTTC.